The present T cell receptor beta chain was sequenced within a study of graft-versus-host responses after intestinal transplantation. Overall study: Once they had received anti-thymocyte globulin induction, all recipients took tacrolimus and steroids for about 3 years. Findings and caveats of the study: Detected in recipient marrow were GvH clones, some of which were first observed in ileum or blood. Declines in HvG clones occurring early post-transplant were associated with peak circulating GvH clone levels.

A note on this clone: As yet, its antigen is unknown.

CDR1 is MGHRA, CDR2 YSYEKL, per germline. CDR3 size: 18 residues. With 4 bases clipped from V and 0 bases from J, the junction kept 11 bases outside the gene matches. Using immunoSEQ multiplex PCR, the repertoire was profiled, and TCRdb retains in-frame clones only, with some absent. The repertoire includes more than 85,000 clones, around 92% of them detected once, and roughly 0.07% sits in the top ten. Sample: unstimulated CD8+ T cells sorted from spleen or lymph node cells, taken before transplant. The TCR originated in a human donor who was the organ donor for an intestinal transplant. V and J are TRBV4-1 and TRBJ2-4, with 8 bases that match TRBD1. Here the CDR3 reads CASSRDRRPKLAKNIQYF. The CDR3 DNA sequence: TGCGCCAGCAGCCGGGACAGGCGACCGAAACTAGCCAAAAACATTCAGTACTTC.